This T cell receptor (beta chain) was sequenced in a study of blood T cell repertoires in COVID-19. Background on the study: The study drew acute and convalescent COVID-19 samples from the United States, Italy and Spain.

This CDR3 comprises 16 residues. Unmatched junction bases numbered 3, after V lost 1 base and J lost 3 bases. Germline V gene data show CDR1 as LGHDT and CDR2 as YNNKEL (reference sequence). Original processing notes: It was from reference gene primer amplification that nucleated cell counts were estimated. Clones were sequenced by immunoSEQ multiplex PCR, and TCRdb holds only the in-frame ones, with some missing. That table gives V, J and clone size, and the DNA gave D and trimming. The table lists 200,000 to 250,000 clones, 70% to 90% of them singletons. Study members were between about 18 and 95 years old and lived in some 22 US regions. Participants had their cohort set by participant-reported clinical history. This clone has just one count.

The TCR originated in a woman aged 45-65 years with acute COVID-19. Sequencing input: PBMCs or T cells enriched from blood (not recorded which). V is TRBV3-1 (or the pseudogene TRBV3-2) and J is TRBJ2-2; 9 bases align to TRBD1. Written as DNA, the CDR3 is TGTGCCAGCAGCCAAGCCGACAGGGGGGACACCGGGGAGCTGTTTTTT. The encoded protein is CASSQADRGDTGELFF.